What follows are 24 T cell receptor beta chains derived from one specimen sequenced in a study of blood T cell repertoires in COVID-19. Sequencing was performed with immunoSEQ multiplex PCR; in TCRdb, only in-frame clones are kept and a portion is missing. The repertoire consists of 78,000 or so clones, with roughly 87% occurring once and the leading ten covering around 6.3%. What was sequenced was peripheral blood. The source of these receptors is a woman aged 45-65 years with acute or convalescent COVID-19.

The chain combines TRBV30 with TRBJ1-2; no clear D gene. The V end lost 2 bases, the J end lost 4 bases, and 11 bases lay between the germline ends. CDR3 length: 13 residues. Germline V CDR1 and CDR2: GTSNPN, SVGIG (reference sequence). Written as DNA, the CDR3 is TGTGCCTGGAGTCTAGGCGGATTCTATGGCTACACCTTC. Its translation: CAWSLGGFYGYTF.

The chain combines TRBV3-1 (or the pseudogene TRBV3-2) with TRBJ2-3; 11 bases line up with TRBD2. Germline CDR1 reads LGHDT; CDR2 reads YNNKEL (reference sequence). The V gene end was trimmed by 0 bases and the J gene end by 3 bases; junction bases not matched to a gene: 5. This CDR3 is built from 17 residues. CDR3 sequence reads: CASSQDLASGGTDTQYF. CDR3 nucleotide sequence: TGTGCCAGCAGCCAAGATCTGGCTAGCGGGGGGACAGATACGCAGTATTTT.

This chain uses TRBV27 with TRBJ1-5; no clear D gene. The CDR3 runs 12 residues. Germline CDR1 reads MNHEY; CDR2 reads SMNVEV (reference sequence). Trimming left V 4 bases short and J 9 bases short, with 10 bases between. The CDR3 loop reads CASSSLPGPQHF. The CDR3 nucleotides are TGTGCCAGCAGTTCCCTTCCAGGGCCCCAGCATTTT.

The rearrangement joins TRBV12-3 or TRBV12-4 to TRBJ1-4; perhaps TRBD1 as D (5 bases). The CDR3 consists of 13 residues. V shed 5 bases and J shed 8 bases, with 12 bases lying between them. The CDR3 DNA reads TGTGCCAGCAGTAGAAGACGGGGGGAAAAACTGTTTTTT. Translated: CASSRRRGEKLFF.

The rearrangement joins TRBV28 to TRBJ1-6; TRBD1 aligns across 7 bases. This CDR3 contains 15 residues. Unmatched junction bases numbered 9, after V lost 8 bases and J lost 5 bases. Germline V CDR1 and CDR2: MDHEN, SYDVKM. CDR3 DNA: TGTGCCAGCTTTTCGTCGGGACAGAATAATTCACCCCTCCACTTT. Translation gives CASFSSGQNNSPLHF.

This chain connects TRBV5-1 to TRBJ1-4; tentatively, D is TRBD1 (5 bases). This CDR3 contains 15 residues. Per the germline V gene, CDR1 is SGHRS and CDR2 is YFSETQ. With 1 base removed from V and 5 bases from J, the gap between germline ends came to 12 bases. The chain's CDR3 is CASSLLGQGNEKLFF. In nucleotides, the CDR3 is TGCGCCAGCAGCTTGCTAGGACAAGGAAATGAAAAACTGTTTTTT.

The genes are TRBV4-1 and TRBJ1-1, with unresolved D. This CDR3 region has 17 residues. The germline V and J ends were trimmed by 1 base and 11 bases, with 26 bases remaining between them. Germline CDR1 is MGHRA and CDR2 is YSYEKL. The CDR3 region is CASSQGPQRRTYVYAFF. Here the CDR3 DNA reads TGCGCCAGCAGCCAAGGGCCCCAACGGAGGACCTATGTATATGCTTTCTTT.

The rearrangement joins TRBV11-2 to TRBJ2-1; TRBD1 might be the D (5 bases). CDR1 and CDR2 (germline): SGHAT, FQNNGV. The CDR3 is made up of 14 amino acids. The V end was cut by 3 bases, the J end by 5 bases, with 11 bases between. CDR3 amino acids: CASSFWGGNNEQFF. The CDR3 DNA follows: TGTGCCAGCAGCTTTTGGGGCGGAAACAATGAGCAGTTCTTC.

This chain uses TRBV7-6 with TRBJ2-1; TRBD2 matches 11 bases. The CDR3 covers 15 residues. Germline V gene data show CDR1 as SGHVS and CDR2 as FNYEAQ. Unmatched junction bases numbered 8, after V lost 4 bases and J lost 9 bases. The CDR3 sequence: CASSSTGTSGSEQFF. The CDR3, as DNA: TGTGCCAGCAGCTCAACCGGGACTAGCGGATCTGAGCAGTTCTTC. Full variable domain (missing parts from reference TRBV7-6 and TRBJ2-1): GAGVSQSPRYKVTKRGQDVALRCDPISGHVSLYWYRQALGQGPEFLTYFNYEAQQDKSGLPNDRFSAERPEGSISTLTIQRTEQRDSAMYRCASSSTGTSGSEQFFGPGTRLTVL.

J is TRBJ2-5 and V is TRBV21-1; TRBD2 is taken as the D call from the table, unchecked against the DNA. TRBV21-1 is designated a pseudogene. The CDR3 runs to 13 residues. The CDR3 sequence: CASSRGGQETQYF. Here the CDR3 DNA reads TGTGCCAGCAGCAGGGGGGGCCAAGAGACCCAGTACTTC.

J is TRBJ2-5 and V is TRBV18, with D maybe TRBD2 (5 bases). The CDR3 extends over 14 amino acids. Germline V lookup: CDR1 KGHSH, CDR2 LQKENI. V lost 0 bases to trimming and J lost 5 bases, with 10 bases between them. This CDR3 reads CASSPPGGGETQYF. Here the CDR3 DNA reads TGTGCCAGCTCACCACCGGGTGGCGGGGAGACCCAGTACTTC.

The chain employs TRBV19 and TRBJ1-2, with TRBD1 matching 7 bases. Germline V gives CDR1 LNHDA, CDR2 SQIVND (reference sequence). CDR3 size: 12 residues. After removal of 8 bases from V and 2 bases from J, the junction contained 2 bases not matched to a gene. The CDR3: CASEGQNYGYTF. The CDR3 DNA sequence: TGTGCCAGTGAGGGACAGAACTATGGCTACACCTTC.

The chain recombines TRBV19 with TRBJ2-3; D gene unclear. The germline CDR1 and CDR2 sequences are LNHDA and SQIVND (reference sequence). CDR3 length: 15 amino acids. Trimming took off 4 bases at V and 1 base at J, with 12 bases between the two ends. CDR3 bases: TGTGCCAGTAGTACCCCACAGAGCCGCACAGATACGCAGTATTTT. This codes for CASSTPQSRTDTQYF.

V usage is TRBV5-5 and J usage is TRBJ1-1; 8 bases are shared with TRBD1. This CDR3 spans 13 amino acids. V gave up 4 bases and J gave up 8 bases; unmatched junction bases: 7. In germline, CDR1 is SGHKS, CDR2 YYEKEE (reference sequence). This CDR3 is CASSLGTGSEAFF. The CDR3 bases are TGTGCCAGCAGCCTGGGGACAGGATCAGAAGCTTTCTTT.

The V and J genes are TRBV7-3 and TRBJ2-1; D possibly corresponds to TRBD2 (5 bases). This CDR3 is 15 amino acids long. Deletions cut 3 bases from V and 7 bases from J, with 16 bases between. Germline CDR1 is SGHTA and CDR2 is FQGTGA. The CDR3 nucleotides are TGTGCCAGCAGCTTGAGCGGTCTTCTCGGGAATGAGCAGTTCTTC. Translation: CASSLSGLLGNEQFF.

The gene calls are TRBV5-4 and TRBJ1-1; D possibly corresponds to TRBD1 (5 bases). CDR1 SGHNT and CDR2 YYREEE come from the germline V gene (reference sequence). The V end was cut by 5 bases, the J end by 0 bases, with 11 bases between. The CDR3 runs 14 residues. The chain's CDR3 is CASSRDFLNTEAFF. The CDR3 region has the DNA TGTGCCAGCAGTCGGGACTTCCTGAACACTGAAGCTTTCTTT.

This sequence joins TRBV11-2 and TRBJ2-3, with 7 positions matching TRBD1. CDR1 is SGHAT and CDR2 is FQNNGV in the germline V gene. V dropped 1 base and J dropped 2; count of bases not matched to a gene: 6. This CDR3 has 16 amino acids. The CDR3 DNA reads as TGTGCCAGCAGCTTAGGGGACAGCGGATCCACAGATACGCAGTATTTT. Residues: CASSLGDSGSTDTQYF.

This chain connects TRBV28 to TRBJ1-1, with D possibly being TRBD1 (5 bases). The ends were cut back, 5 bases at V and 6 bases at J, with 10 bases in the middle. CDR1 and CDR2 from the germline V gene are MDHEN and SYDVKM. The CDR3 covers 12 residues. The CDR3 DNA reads TGTGCCAGCAGTATAAGGGGTGCTGAAGCTTTCTTT. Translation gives CASSIRGAEAFF. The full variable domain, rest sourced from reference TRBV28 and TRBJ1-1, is DVKVTQSSRYLVKRTGEKVFLECVQDMDHENMFWYRQDPGLGLRLIYFSYDVKMKEKGDIPEGYSVSREKKERFSLILESASTNQTSMYLCASSIRGAEAFFGQGTRLTVV.

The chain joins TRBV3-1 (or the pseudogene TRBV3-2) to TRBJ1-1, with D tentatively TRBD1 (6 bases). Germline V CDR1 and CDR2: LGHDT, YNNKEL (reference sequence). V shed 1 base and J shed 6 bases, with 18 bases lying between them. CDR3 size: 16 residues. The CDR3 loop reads CASSQVLVTGIPEAFF. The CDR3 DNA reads TGTGCCAGCAGCCAAGTTCTTGTAACAGGGATCCCTGAAGCTTTCTTT.

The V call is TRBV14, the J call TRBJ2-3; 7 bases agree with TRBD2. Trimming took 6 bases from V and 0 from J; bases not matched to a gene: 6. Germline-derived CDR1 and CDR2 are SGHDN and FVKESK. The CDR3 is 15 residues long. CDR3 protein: CASSPGGASTDTQYF. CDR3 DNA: TGTGCCAGCAGTCCGGGAGGCGCTAGCACAGATACGCAGTATTTT. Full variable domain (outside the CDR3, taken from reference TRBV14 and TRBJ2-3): EAGVTQFPSHSVIEKGQTVTLRCDPISGHDNLYWYRRVMGKEIKFLLHFVKESKQDESGMPNNRFLAERTGGTYSTLKVQPAELEDSGVYFCASSPGGASTDTQYFGPGTRLTVL.

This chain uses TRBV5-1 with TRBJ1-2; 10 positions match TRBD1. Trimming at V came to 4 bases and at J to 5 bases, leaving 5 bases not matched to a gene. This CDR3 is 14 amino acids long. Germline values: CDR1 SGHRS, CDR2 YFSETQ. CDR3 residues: CASSGGTGVYGYTF. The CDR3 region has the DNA TGCGCCAGCAGCGGCGGGACAGGGGTTTATGGCTACACCTTC. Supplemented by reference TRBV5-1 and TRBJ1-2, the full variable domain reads KAGVTQTPRYLIKTRGQQVTLSCSPISGHRSVSWYQQTPGQGLQFLFEYFSETQRNKGNFPGRFSGRQFSNSRSEMNVSTLELGDSALYLCASSGGTGVYGYTFGSGTRLTVV.

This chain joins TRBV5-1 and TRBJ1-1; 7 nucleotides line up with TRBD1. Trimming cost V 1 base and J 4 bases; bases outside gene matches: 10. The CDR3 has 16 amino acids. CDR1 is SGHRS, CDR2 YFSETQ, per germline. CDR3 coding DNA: TGCGCCAGCAGCTTGATGGCAGGGGGTGGGAGCACTGAAGCTTTCTTT. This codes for CASSLMAGGGSTEAFF. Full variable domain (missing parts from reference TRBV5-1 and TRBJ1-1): KAGVTQTPRYLIKTRGQQVTLSCSPISGHRSVSWYQQTPGQGLQFLFEYFSETQRNKGNFPGRFSGRQFSNSRSEMNVSTLELGDSALYLCASSLMAGGGSTEAFFGQGTRLTVV.

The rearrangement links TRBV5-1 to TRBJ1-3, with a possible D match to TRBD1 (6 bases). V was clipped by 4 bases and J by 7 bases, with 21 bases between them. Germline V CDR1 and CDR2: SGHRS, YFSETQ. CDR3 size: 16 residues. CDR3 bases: TGCGCCAGCAGCCCTGACGCCCAAACAGGGAGTAACACCATATATTTT. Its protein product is CASSPDAQTGSNTIYF. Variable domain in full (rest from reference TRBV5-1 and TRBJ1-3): KAGVTQTPRYLIKTRGQQVTLSCSPISGHRSVSWYQQTPGQGLQFLFEYFSETQRNKGNFPGRFSGRQFSNSRSEMNVSTLELGDSALYLCASSPDAQTGSNTIYFGEGSWLTVV.

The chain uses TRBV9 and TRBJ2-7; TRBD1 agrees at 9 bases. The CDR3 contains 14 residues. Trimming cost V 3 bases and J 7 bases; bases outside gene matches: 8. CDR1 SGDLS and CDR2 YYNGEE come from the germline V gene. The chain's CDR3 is CASSATGQGREQYF. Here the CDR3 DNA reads TGTGCCAGCAGCGCCACGGGACAGGGCCGGGAGCAGTACTTC. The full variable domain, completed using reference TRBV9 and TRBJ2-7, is DSGVTQTPKHLITATGQRVTLRCSPRSGDLSVYWYQQSLDQGLQFLIQYYNGEERAKGNILERFSAQQFPDLHSELNLSSLELGDSALYFCASSATGQGREQYFGPGTRLTVT.